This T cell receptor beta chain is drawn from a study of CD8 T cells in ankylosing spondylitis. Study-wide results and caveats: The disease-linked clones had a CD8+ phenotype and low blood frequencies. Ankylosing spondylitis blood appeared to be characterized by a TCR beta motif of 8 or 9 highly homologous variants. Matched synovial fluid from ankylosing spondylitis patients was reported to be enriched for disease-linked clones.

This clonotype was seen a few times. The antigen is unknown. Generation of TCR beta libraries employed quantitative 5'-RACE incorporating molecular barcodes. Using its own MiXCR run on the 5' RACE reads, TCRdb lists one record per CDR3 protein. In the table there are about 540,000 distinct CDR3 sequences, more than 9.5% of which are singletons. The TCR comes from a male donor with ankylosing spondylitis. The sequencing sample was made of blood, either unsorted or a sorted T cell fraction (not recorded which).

The DNA of the CDR3 is TGTGCCAGCAGTGAAACAGGGTTTAATGAAAAACTGTTTTTT. Translation: CASSETGFNEKLFF. The genes are TRBV9 and TRBJ1-4, with TRBD1 as a possible D gene (6 bases). Germline V gene lookup returns CDR1 SGDLS and CDR2 YYNGEE. Trimming stripped 5 bases from V and 4 bases from J, with 12 bases between. The CDR3 sequence is 14 residues long.